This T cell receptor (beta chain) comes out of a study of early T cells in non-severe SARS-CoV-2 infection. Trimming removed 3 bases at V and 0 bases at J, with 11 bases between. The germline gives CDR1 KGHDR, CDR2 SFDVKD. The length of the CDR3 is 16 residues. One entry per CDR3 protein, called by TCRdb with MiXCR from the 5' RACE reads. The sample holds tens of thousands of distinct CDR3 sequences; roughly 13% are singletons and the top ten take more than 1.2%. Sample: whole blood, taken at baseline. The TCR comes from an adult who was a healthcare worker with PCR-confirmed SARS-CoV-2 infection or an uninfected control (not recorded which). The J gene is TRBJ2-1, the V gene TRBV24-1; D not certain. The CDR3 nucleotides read TGTGCCACCAGTGATCCGGCAGGCTACTCCTACAATGAGCAGTTCTTC. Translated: CATSDPAGYSYNEQFF.